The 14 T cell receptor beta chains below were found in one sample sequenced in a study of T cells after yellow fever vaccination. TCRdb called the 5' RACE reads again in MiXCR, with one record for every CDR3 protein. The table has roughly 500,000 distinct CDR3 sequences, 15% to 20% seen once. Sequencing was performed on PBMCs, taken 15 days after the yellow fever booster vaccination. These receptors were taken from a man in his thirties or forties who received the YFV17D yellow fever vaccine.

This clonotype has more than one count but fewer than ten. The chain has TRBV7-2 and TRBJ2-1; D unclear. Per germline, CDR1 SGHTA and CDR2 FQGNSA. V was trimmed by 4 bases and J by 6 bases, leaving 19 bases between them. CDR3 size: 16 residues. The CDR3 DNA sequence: TGTGCCAGCAGCTCCCAGGTCCGGACGCAGCCCAATGAGCAGTTCTTC. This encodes CASSSQVRTQPNEQFF.

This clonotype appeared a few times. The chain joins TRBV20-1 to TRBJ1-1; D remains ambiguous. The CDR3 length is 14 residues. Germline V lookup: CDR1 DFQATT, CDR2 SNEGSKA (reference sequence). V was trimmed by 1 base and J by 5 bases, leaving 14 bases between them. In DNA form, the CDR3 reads TGCAGTGCTAGAGTTTCCGCGAGAGGAACTGAAGCTTTCTTT. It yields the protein CSARVSARGTEAFF.

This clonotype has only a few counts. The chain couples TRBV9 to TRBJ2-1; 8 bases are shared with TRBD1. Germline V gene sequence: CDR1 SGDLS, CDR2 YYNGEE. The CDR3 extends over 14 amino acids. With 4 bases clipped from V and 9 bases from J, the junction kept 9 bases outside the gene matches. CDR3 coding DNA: TGTGCCAGCAGCATACCGACAGGGGAAGGTGAGCAGTTCTTC. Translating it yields CASSIPTGEGEQFF.

Here the CDR3 reads CASSRTGTSRHNEQFF. The DNA of the CDR3 is TGTGCCAGCAGTAGAACCGGGACTAGCCGACACAATGAGCAGTTCTTC. V is TRBV6-2 or TRBV6-3 and J is TRBJ2-1; TRBD2 agrees at 9 bases. This CDR3 is built from 16 residues. V lost 5 bases, J lost 5 bases, and 10 bases stayed unmatched. Looked up from germline, CDR1 is MNHEY and CDR2 is SVGEGT.

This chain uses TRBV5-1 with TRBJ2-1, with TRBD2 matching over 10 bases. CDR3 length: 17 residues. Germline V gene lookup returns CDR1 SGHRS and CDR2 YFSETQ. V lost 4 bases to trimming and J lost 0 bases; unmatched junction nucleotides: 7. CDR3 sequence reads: CASSRKLAGSSYNEQFF. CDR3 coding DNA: TGCGCCAGCAGCCGGAAACTAGCGGGGAGCTCCTACAATGAGCAGTTCTTC.

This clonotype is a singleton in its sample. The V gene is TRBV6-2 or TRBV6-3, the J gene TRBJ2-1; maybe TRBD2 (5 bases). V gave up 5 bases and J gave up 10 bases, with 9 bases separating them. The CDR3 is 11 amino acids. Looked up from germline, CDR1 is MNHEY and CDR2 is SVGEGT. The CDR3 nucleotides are TGTGCCAGCAGTGACACGGGGGAGCAGTTCTTC. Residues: CASSDTGEQFF.

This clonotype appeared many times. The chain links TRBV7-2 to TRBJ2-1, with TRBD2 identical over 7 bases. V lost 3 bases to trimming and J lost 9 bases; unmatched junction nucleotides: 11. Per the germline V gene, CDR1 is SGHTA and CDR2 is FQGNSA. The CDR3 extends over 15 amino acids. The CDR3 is CASSLGLTTRFEQFF. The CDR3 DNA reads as TGTGCCAGCAGCTTGGGACTAACTACCCGCTTTGAGCAGTTCTTC. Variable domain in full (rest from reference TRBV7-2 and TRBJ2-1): GAGVSQSPSNKVTEKGKDVELRCDPISGHTALYWYRQSLGQGLEFLIYFQGNSAPDKSGLPSDRFSAERTGGSVSTLTIQRTQQEDSAVYLCASSLGLTTRFEQFFGPGTRLTVL.

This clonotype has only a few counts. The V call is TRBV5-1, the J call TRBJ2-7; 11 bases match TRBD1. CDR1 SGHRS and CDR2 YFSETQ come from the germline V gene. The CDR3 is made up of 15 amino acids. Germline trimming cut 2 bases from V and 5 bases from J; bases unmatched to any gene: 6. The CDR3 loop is CASSFTGTGGDEQYF. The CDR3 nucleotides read TGCGCCAGCAGCTTCACCGGGACAGGGGGAGACGAGCAGTACTTC.

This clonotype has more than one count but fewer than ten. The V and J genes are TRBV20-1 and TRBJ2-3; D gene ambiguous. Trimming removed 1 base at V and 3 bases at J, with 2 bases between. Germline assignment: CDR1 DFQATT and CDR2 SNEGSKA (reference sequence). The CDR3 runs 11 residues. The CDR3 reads CSARVTDTQYF. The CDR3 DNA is TGCAGTGCTAGAGTTACAGATACGCAGTATTTT.

The CDR3 nucleotides are TGTGCCAGCTCACCGGCAGGGGGCGTGAACACTGAAGCTTTCTTT. The encoded protein is CASSPAGGVNTEAFF. This rearrangement joins TRBV18 to TRBJ1-1, with 8 bases identical to TRBD1. J gave up 0 bases and V 3 bases, and 3 bases lay outside the gene matches. The CDR3 is 15 residues long. Germline V gene lookup returns CDR1 KGHSH and CDR2 LQKENI. Based on the CDR3 plus reference TRBV18 and TRBJ1-1, the full variable domain is NAGVMQNPRHLVRRRGQEARLRCSPMKGHSHVYWYRQLPEEGLKFMVYLQKENIIDESGMPKERFSAEFPKEGPSILRIQQVVRGDSAAYFCASSPAGGVNTEAFFGQGTRLTVV.

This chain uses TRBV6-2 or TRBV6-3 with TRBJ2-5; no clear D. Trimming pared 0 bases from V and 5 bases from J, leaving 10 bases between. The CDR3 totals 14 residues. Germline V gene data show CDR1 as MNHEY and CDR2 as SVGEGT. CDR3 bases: TGTGCCAGCAGTTACTCGACCGGTCGGGAGACCCAGTACTTC. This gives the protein CASSYSTGRETQYF.

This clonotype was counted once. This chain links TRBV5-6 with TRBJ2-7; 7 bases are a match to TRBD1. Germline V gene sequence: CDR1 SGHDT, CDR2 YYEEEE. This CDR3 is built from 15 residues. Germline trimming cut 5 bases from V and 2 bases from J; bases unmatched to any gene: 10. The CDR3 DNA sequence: TGTGCCAGCAGTCTTACAGGGGTCGCAACCTACGAGCAGTACTTC. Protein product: CASSLTGVATYEQYF.

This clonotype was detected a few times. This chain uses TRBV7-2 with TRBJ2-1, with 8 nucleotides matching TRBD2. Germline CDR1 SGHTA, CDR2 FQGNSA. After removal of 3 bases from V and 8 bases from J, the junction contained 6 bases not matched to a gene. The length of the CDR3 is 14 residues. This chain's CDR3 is CASSFGRGQDEQFF. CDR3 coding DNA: TGTGCCAGCAGCTTCGGGAGGGGTCAGGATGAGCAGTTCTTC.

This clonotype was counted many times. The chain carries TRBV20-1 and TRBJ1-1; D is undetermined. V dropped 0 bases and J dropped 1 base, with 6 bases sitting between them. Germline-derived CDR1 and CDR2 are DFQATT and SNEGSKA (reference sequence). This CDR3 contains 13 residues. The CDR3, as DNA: TGCAGTGCTAGAGATCCGAAGAACACTGAAGCTTTCTTT. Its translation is CSARDPKNTEAFF.